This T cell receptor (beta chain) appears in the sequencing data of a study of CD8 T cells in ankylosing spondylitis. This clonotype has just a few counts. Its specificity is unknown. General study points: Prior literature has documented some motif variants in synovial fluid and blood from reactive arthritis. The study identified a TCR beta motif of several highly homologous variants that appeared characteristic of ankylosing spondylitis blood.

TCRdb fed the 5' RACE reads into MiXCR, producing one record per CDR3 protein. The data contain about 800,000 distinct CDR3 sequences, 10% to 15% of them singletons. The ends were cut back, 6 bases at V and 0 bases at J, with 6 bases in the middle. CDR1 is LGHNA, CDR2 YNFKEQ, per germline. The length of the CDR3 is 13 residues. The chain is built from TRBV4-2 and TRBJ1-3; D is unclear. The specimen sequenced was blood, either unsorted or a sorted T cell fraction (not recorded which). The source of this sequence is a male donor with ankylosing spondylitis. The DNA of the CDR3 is TGTGCCAGCAGACAGTCCTCTGGAAACACCATATATTTT. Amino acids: CASRQSSGNTIYF.